Listed here are 5 T cell receptor beta chains from one sample, sequenced in a study of technical replicates of blood from a handful of donors. Clones were sequenced by immunoSEQ multiplex PCR, and TCRdb holds only the in-frame ones, with some missing. The sample holds about 84,000 clones, 95% to 98% seen once. Sequencing input: T cells isolated from PBMCs. The receptors stem from a human donor in good health.

The CDR3 DNA sequence: TGTGCCAGCAGCCGACCGACAGGGGCAACTAATGAAAAACTGTTTTTT. The encoded protein is CASSRPTGATNEKLFF. The gene calls are TRBV6-6 and TRBJ1-4, with 8 bases lining up with TRBD1. The CDR3 spans 16 residues. V lost 6 bases and J lost 0; bases outside the gene matches: 6. Germline loops: CDR1 MNHNY, CDR2 SVGAGI (reference sequence).

The chain carries TRBV4-1 and TRBJ2-5; D might be TRBD2 (5 bases). The CDR3 is 14 residues long. From germline, CDR1 is MGHRA and CDR2 YSYEKL. Trimming left V 6 bases short and J 0 bases short, with 11 bases between. For the CDR3, the DNA is TGCGCCAGCAGAAACATCGGGAACCAAGAGACCCAGTACTTC. It encodes CASRNIGNQETQYF.

The rearrangement joins TRBV19 to TRBJ1-5, with a possible D match to TRBD1 (6 bases). The germline V gene encodes CDR1 LNHDA and CDR2 SQIVND (reference sequence). The V gene lost 3 bases and the J gene lost 6 bases, with 27 bases spanning the gap. The CDR3 contains 19 residues. Written as DNA, the CDR3 is TGTGCCAGTAGTATCGACGCCAGGAACGGGGGAGGGGGGAGTCAGCCCCAGCATTTT. As protein: CASSIDARNGGGGSQPQHF. Together with reference TRBV19 and TRBJ1-5, the CDR3 gives the full variable domain: DGGITQSPKYLFRKEGQNVTLSCEQNLNHDAMYWYRQDPGQGLRLIYYSQIVNDFQKGDIAEGYSVSREKKESFPLTVTSAQKNPTAFYLCASSIDARNGGGGSQPQHFGDGTRLSIL.

V usage is TRBV19 and J usage is TRBJ2-1; 10 nucleotides match TRBD1. The CDR3 runs to 14 residues. Germline V gene sequence: CDR1 LNHDA, CDR2 SQIVND (reference sequence). The ends lost 7 bases at V and 5 bases at J; junction bases unmatched: 5. This CDR3 is CASNTGTGDNEQFF. CDR3 coding DNA: TGTGCCAGTAATACCGGGACAGGGGACAATGAGCAGTTCTTC.

The CDR3 DNA is TGTGCCAGCAGTGAATTTGGGGGGAGGAGGAACTATGGCTACACCTTC. Protein: CASSEFGGRRNYGYTF. The chain recombines TRBV25-1 with TRBJ1-2; perhaps TRBD1 as D (5 bases). The CDR3 is 16 amino acids. V lost 1 base and J 2 bases, leaving 14 bases between the germline ends. CDR1 is MGHDK and CDR2 is SYGVNS in the germline V gene.